This T cell receptor (beta chain) emerged from a study of graft-versus-host responses after intestinal transplantation. Study context: Each patient got anti-thymocyte globulin induction, then tacrolimus and steroids for roughly 3 years.

Turning to this clone: The antigen is undetermined.

Regarding the study as a whole: The authors found GvH clones in recipient marrow, some appearing first in ileum or blood. Early post-transplant HvG declines showed an association with peak circulating GvH clone levels.

J gave up 8 bases and V 7 bases, and 6 bases lay outside the gene matches. Germline CDR1 reads SGDLS; CDR2 reads YYNGEE. The CDR3 runs 13 residues. Generated by immunoSEQ multiplex PCR, the TCRdb table keeps only in-frame clones and is missing some. Among about 99,000 clones listed, roughly 84% were seen once. V usage is TRBV9 and J usage is TRBJ1-4; 9 bases match TRBD1. The sequences come from unstimulated CD4+ T cells sorted from spleen or lymph node cells, collected before intestinal transplant. This clonotype was sampled from a human donor who received an intestinal transplant. CDR3 loop: CASGQGLGEKLFF. CDR3 sequence (DNA): TGTGCCAGCGGACAGGGGTTGGGAGAAAAACTGTTTTTT.